These T cell receptor beta chains were read from a single sample in a study of blood T cell repertoires in COVID-19. Sequencing used immunoSEQ multiplex PCR; TCRdb keeps in-frame clones, though not all of them. The sample includes hundreds of thousands of clones, 85% to 90% of them seen just once. The sample was PBMCs or T cells enriched from blood (not recorded which). These receptors were taken from a man in his forties or fifties who had been exposed to COVID-19. Each CDR3 is given with its conserved first and last residue. The D gene is left open where the match is weak. Expanded clones get a size class; other rows say once, few or many, or leave the size out.

CDR3 protein	CDR3 DNA	V gene	J gene	D gene	clone size
CASSVGGALTYEQYF	TGTGCCAGCAGCGTAGGCGGGGCATTAACCTACGAGCAGTACTTC	TRBV9	TRBJ2-7	.	.
CASSVGRGRDTEAFF	TGTGCCAGCAGCGTAGGGAGGGGGCGAGACACTGAAGCTTTCTTT	TRBV9	TRBJ1-1	TRBD1	.
CASSRVGRESYNEQFF	TGTGCCAGCAGCAGGGTGGGGCGGGAGTCCTACAATGAGCAGTTCTTC	TRBV7-9	TRBJ2-1	TRBD2	.
CASSPPQGLDRYEQYF	TGTGCCAGCAGCCCCCCCCAGGGATTGGACCGCTACGAGCAGTACTTC	TRBV13	TRBJ2-7	.	.
CASSLGYRGDYGYTF	TGTGCCAGCAGCTTAGGGTACAGGGGCGACTATGGCTACACCTTC	TRBV7-8	TRBJ1-2	TRBD1	.
CASRPRDRSTDTQYF	TGTGCCAGCAGACCGAGGGACAGGAGCACAGATACGCAGTATTTT	TRBV3-1/TRBV3-2	TRBJ2-3	TRBD1	.
CASSRRTGQGVSYEQYF	TGTGCCAGCAGCCGCCGGACCGGCCAGGGTGTCTCCTACGAGCAGTACTTC	TRBV28	TRBJ2-7	.	.
CATAGTGGTQPQHF	TGTGCCACCGCCGGGACAGGGGGCACTCAGCCCCAGCATTTT	TRBV2	TRBJ1-5	TRBD1	.
CASSIVNSPLHF	TGTGCCAGCTCAATAGTAAATTCACCCCTCCACTTT	TRBV18	TRBJ1-6	.	.
CASAEGQGISYEQYF	TGTGCTAGTGCCGAGGGACAGGGGATTTCCTACGAGCAGTACTTC	TRBV12-5	TRBJ2-7	TRBD1	.
CASSIGSAPGTEAFF	TGTGCCAGTAGTATAGGATCGGCCCCGGGGACTGAAGCTTTCTTT	TRBV19	TRBJ1-1	.	few
CAWTSGGLYEQYF	TGTGCCTGGACCAGCGGGGGGCTCTACGAGCAGTACTTC	TRBV30	TRBJ2-7	TRBD2	.
CASLQAGAGYGYTF	TGTGCCAGCTTGCAAGCGGGGGCTGGTTATGGCTACACCTTC	TRBV6-5	TRBJ1-2	.	.
CASSIPGVGNSPLHF	TGTGCCAGCAGTATCCCAGGGGTCGGTAATTCACCCCTCCACTTT	TRBV28	TRBJ1-6	.	.
CASSPYTHGNTIYF	TGTGCCAGCTCACCATACACGCATGGAAACACCATATATTTT	TRBV18	TRBJ1-3	.	.
CASSKVTGETQYF	TGTGCCAGCAGCAAAGTCACAGGGGAGACCCAGTACTTC	TRBV7-8	TRBJ2-5	.	.
CASSSYPTGTEIF	TGTGCCAGCAGCTCCTACCCGACCGGGACAGAGATATTC	TRBV11-3	TRBJ1-2	TRBD1	.
CASSPLAGEGTGELFF	TGCGCCAGCAGCCCCTTAGCGGGAGAAGGCACCGGGGAGCTGTTTTTT	TRBV10-1	TRBJ2-2	TRBD2	.
CASSLDGTSTREQFF	TGCGCCAGCAGCTTGGATGGGACTAGTACCCGTGAGCAGTTCTTC	TRBV5-1	TRBJ2-1	TRBD2	.
CASSVGQGASSGNTIYF	TGTGCCAGCAGCGTAGGGCAGGGGGCGAGCTCTGGAAACACCATATATTTT	TRBV9	TRBJ1-3	TRBD1	.
CASSFTQGPWLQETQYF	TGTGCCAGCAGTTTTACTCAGGGGCCCTGGCTCCAAGAGACCCAGTACTTC	TRBV27	TRBJ2-5	.	.
CASSSAESGGSYNEQFF	TGTGCCAGCAGCTCCGCCGAATCTGGGGGGTCCTACAATGAGCAGTTCTTC	TRBV13	TRBJ2-1	.	.
CASSIPDLVRGKIGETQYF	TGTGCCAGTAGTATACCCGATCTGGTTAGGGGGAAGATTGGAGAGACCCAGTACTTC	TRBV19	TRBJ2-5	.	.
CASSLQGRGAYNEQFF	TGTGCCAGCAGTCTCCAAGGCAGGGGGGCATACAATGAGCAGTTCTTC	TRBV27	TRBJ2-1	.	once
CASSSGLNSPLHF	TGTGCCAGCAGTTCCGGACTAAATTCACCCCTCCACTTT	TRBV3-1/TRBV3-2	TRBJ1-6	.	.
CATPPRASGSYNEQFF	TGTGCCACCCCCCCTCGGGCTAGCGGGAGTTACAATGAGCAGTTCTTC	TRBV28	TRBJ2-1	TRBD2	.
CASSFPGLNTEAFF	TGCGCCAGCAGCTTTCCAGGGTTGAACACTGAAGCTTTCTTT	TRBV5-1	TRBJ1-1	.	.
CASSYERGALYTIYF	TGTGCCAGCAGTTACGAGCGGGGGGCTTTATACACCATATATTTT	TRBV6-5	TRBJ1-3	.	.
CASSVGNQETQYF	TGTGCCAGCTCAGTCGGGAACCAAGAGACCCAGTACTTC	TRBV18	TRBJ2-5	.	.
CASSIREGSYNEQFF	TGTGCCAGTAGTATCCGGGAGGGCTCCTACAATGAGCAGTTCTTC	TRBV19	TRBJ2-1	TRBD2	.
CASGSGTEAFF	TGTGCTAGTGGTTCGGGCACTGAAGCTTTCTTT	TRBV12-5	TRBJ1-1	.	.